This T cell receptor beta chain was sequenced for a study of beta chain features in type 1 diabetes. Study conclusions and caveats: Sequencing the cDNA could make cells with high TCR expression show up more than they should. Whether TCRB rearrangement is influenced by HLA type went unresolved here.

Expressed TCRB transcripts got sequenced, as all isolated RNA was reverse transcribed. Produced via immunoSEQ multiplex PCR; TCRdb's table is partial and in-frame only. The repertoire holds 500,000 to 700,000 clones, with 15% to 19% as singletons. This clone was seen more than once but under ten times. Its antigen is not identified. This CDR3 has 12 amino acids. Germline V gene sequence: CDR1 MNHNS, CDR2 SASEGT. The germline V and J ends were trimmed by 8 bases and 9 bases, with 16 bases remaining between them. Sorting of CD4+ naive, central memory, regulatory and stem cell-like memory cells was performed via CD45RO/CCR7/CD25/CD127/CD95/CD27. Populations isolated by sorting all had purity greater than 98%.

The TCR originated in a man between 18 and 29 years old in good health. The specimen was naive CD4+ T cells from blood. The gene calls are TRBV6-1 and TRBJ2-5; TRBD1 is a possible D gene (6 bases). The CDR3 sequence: CASDRSPTAQYF. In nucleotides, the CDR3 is TGTGCCAGCGACAGGAGCCCCACGGCCCAGTACTTC.